The next 27 T cell receptor beta chains were all read from a single sample in a study of blood T cells in healthy people across ages. PCR was performed a second time for about 6 to 12 cycles using a sample-barcoded 5' primer and a J-beta primer mix. TCRdb passed the 5' RACE reads through MiXCR, listing each CDR3 protein once. The sample yields around 1,000,000 distinct CDR3 sequences, roughly a quarter seen once. These data also featured in a second study, about T cells of mothers and their children.

Material: blood. Receptor source: a girl aged 2-15 years in good health.

Only a few counts were recorded for this clonotype. This chain connects TRBV5-1 to TRBJ1-4; D might be TRBD1 (6 bases). Germline assignment: CDR1 SGHRS and CDR2 YFSETQ. The CDR3 runs 14 residues. V was pared by 2 bases and J by 6 bases, with 11 bases between. The CDR3 sequence is CASSLKQGDEKLFF. For the CDR3, the DNA is TGCGCCAGCAGCTTAAAACAGGGCGATGAAAAACTGTTTTTT. Full variable domain (rest looked up from reference TRBV5-1 and TRBJ1-4): KAGVTQTPRYLIKTRGQQVTLSCSPISGHRSVSWYQQTPGQGLQFLFEYFSETQRNKGNFPGRFSGRQFSNSRSEMNVSTLELGDSALYLCASSLKQGDEKLFFGSGTQLSVL.

The chain couples TRBV29-1 to TRBJ2-3; 10 bases line up with TRBD2. Germline assignment: CDR1 SQVTM and CDR2 ANQGSEA. The V segment lost 0 bases and the J segment 9 bases; nucleotides outside the gene matches: 3. The CDR3 is made up of 13 amino acids. The CDR3 is CSVEDLAGDTQYF. CDR3 in DNA: TGCAGCGTTGAAGATCTAGCGGGAGACACGCAGTATTTT.

J is TRBJ2-7 and V is TRBV5-1, with 9 nucleotides matching TRBD1. The ends lost 3 bases at V and 4 bases at J; junction bases unmatched: 11. The CDR3 spans 16 residues. Germline CDR1 is SGHRS and CDR2 is YFSETQ. The CDR3 DNA is TGCGCCAGCAGCTCGGAACCGGGACAGGGTTTGTACGAGCAGTACTTC. Translation: CASSSEPGQGLYEQYF.

There are a few counts of this clonotype. The chain carries TRBV20-1 and TRBJ2-5; D is undetermined. CDR1 and CDR2 from the germline V gene are DFQATT and SNEGSKA (reference sequence). The CDR3 length is 13 residues. Trimming pared 0 bases from V and 2 bases from J, leaving 7 bases between. The CDR3 sequence is CSARDPVQETQYF. CDR3 coding DNA: TGCAGTGCTAGAGATCCAGTTCAAGAGACCCAGTACTTC.

This clonotype has more than one count but fewer than ten. CDR3 protein: CASSELGTGGFEQYF. Here the CDR3 DNA reads TGTGCCAGCAGTGAATTAGGGACAGGGGGCTTCGAGCAGTACTTC. The chain joins TRBV25-1 to TRBJ2-7; TRBD1 matches 12 bases. The CDR3 spans 15 residues. After removal of 1 base from V and 6 bases from J, the junction contained 4 bases not matched to a gene. Germline V gene lookup returns CDR1 MGHDK and CDR2 SYGVNS.

The chain combines TRBV12-3 or TRBV12-4 with TRBJ1-3, with a possible D match to TRBD1 (5 bases). The CDR3 covers 16 residues. V was trimmed by 3 bases and J by 0 bases, leaving 12 bases between them. In DNA form, the CDR3 reads TGTGCCAGCAGTTTTGCAGGGCCTCTCTCTGGAAACACCATATATTTT. It codes for CASSFAGPLSGNTIYF.

This clonotype showed up just a few times. This rearrangement joins TRBV6-1 to TRBJ2-2, with TRBD2 as a possible D gene (5 bases). The CDR3 has 14 residues. CDR1 is MNHNS and CDR2 is SASEGT in the germline V gene. V lost 3 bases and J lost 7, with 12 bases in between. The CDR3 is CASSEAGEYGELFF. Here the CDR3 DNA reads TGTGCCAGCAGTGAGGCGGGCGAGTACGGGGAGCTGTTTTTT.

The chain uses TRBV12-3 or TRBV12-4 and TRBJ1-4; the D gene is possibly TRBD1 (5 bases). This CDR3 is 14 amino acids long. The germline V and J ends were trimmed by 8 bases and 7 bases, with 17 bases remaining between them. CDR3 in DNA: TGTGCCAGCGGCCGGAATGGGAGGGGTGAAAAACTGTTTTTT. Encoded protein: CASGRNGRGEKLFF.

V gene TRBV7-9 combines with J gene TRBJ2-7; D gene ambiguous. Germline-derived CDR1 and CDR2 are SEHNR and FQNEAQ (reference sequence). V lost 5 bases and J 5 bases, leaving 22 bases between the germline ends. The CDR3 consists of 16 residues. CDR3 coding DNA: TGTGCCAGCAGCCTACCTCAGTTAGACGACGAGGACGAGCAGTACTTC. Translated: CASSLPQLDDEDEQYF.

This clonotype has only a few counts. This chain uses TRBV5-1 with TRBJ2-5; D is unresolved. The last part of the DNA fits TRBJ2-1 better; the J call may be wrong. Germline V CDR1 and CDR2: SGHRS, YFSETQ. This CDR3 region has 14 residues. CDR3 amino acids: CASSFSAPLREQFF. The CDR3 coding sequence is TGCGCCAGCAGCTTTTCAGCGCCCCTCAGGGAGCAGTTCTTC.

The V and J genes are TRBV27 and TRBJ2-6, with 7 bases aligning to TRBD1. The CDR3 consists of 18 residues. In germline, CDR1 is MNHEY, CDR2 SMNVEV (reference sequence). V lost 5 bases to trimming and J lost 3 bases; unmatched junction nucleotides: 13. The CDR3 here is CASSVSGTEAFGANVLTF. The CDR3 coding sequence is TGTGCCAGCAGTGTCTCCGGGACAGAGGCCTTTGGGGCCAACGTCCTGACTTTC.

About this clonotype itself: At one end, the junction sequence differs from germline, possibly due to a read error. J is TRBJ2-3 and V is TRBV28; possibly TRBD1 or TRBD2 for D (5 bases each). CDR1 and CDR2 from the germline V gene are MDHEN and SYDVKM. This CDR3 spans 14 amino acids. CDR3 sequence: CATSGGEMTDTQYF. CDR3 sequence (DNA): TGTGCCACCAGTGGGGGTGAGATGACAGATACGCAGTATTTT.

This clonotype was seen a handful of times. This chain uses TRBV6-5 with TRBJ2-5, with TRBD1 as a possible D gene (6 bases). CDR3 length equals 15 residues. Germline V gene data show CDR1 as MNHEY and CDR2 as SVGAGI. V shed 2 bases and J shed 4 bases, with 14 bases lying between them. The CDR3 spells CASSYTGSGRETQYF. In nucleotides, the CDR3 is TGTGCCAGCAGTTACACAGGGTCGGGGAGAGAGACCCAGTACTTC.

The rearrangement uses TRBV7-2 and TRBJ2-3; TRBD2 aligns across 11 bases. The V gene end was trimmed by 0 bases and the J gene end by 5 bases; junction bases not matched to a gene: 1. Per the germline V gene, CDR1 is SGHTA and CDR2 is FQGNSA. The CDR3 contains 15 residues. The CDR3 coding sequence is TGTGCCAGCAGCTTAGCTAGCGGGAGGGAAGATACGCAGTATTTT. It translates to CASSLASGREDTQYF. The entire variable domain, with the rest obtained from reference TRBV7-2 and TRBJ2-3, is as follows: GAGVSQSPSNKVTEKGKDVELRCDPISGHTALYWYRQSLGQGLEFLIYFQGNSAPDKSGLPSDRFSAERTGGSVSTLTIQRTQQEDSAVYLCASSLASGREDTQYFGPGTRLTVL.

The sample holds one count of this clonotype. The chain carries TRBV2 and TRBJ2-5; 8 positions match TRBD1. The J call may be faulty, since TRBJ2-7 better matches the DNA end. Looked up from germline, CDR1 is SNHLY and CDR2 is FYNNEI. The CDR3 has 13 residues. For the CDR3, the DNA is TGTGCCATAGGGACAGGACGCGCCTACGAGCAGTACTTC. Translating it yields CAIGTGRAYEQYF.

This clonotype was counted a few times. The chain employs TRBV29-1 and TRBJ1-2, with 9 bases matching TRBD1. The CDR3 contains 13 residues. Per germline, CDR1 SQVTM and CDR2 ANQGSEA. The V gene end was trimmed by 6 bases and the J gene end by 2 bases; junction bases not matched to a gene: 4. The CDR3 spells CSVNTGGNYGYTF. Written as DNA, the CDR3 is TGCAGCGTCAATACAGGGGGCAACTATGGCTACACCTTC.

This clonotype was counted a few times. The rearrangement links TRBV28 to TRBJ1-4; the D gene is possibly TRBD1 (6 bases). The V and J ends lost 3 bases and 6 bases respectively, with 14 bases between them. This CDR3 region has 15 residues. CDR1 and CDR2 (germline): MDHEN, SYDVKM. The CDR3 spells CASSLTGILHEKLFF. The CDR3 nucleotides read TGTGCCAGCAGTTTGACAGGAATTTTACATGAAAAACTGTTTTTT.

V is TRBV5-1 and J is TRBJ2-7, with TRBD1 matching over 9 bases. Germline CDR1 and CDR2: SGHRS and YFSETQ. There are 16 residues in the CDR3. V lost 5 bases, J lost 6 bases, and 15 bases stayed unmatched. As DNA, the CDR3 is TGCGCCAGCAGTCCTACAACACAGGGGGCGGCCGCCGAGCAGTACTTC. Translated, it gives CASSPTTQGAAAEQYF.

The chain carries TRBV29-1 and TRBJ1-1; 8 nucleotides align to TRBD1. Per germline, CDR1 SQVTM and CDR2 ANQGSEA. The ends lost 6 bases at V and 6 bases at J; junction bases unmatched: 12. The CDR3 has 14 residues. CDR3 nucleotides: TGCAGCGTGGCACAGGGGGGCGCCGGGGCTGAAGCTTTCTTT. It is translated as CSVAQGGAGAEAFF. Complete variable domain (other parts from reference TRBV29-1 and TRBJ1-1): SAVISQKPSRDICQRGTSLTIQCQVDSQVTMMFWYRQQPGQSLTLIATANQGSEATYESGFVIDKFPISRPNLTFSTLTVSNMSPEDSSIYLCSVAQGGAGAEAFFGQGTRLTVV.

V and J are TRBV11-2 and TRBJ2-2; TRBD2 agrees at 8 bases. CDR1 SGHAT and CDR2 FQNNGV come from the germline V gene. The CDR3 has 15 residues. V lost 6 bases and J lost 1; bases outside the gene matches: 4. CDR3 region: CASRPAGVNTGELFF. The CDR3 DNA sequence: TGTGCCAGCAGACCAGCGGGGGTGAACACCGGGGAGCTGTTTTTT.

This chain links TRBV6-1 with TRBJ2-7, with 10 bases that match TRBD1. Germline-derived CDR1 and CDR2 are MNHNS and SASEGT. V shed 3 bases and J 3 bases; nucleotides not matched to a gene: 8. The CDR3 has 16 residues. The DNA for the CDR3 is TGTGCCAGCAGTGAGGTAATTGGGACAGGGGACTACGAGCAGTACTTC. It is translated as CASSEVIGTGDYEQYF.

This clonotype was found a few times. The J gene is TRBJ2-2, the V gene TRBV12-3 or TRBV12-4; 9 bases map to TRBD2. Trimming at V came to 2 bases and at J to 2 bases, leaving 3 bases not matched to a gene. This CDR3 has 16 residues. This chain's CDR3 is CASSLPSGVNTGELFF. The CDR3 DNA reads TGTGCCAGCAGTTTACCTAGCGGGGTCAACACCGGGGAGCTGTTTTTT.

The chain carries TRBV5-1 and TRBJ2-5; D possibly corresponds to TRBD2 (6 bases). The CDR3 spans 17 residues. Germline V gene lookup returns CDR1 SGHRS and CDR2 YFSETQ. The V gene lost 2 bases and the J gene lost 2 bases, with 19 bases spanning the gap. DNA for the CDR3: TGCGCCAGCAGCTTCTCAAGTACTAGACTAGTACAAGAGACCCAGTACTTC. Residues: CASSFSSTRLVQETQYF.

In its sample, this clonotype was seen a few times. The J gene is TRBJ2-5, the V gene TRBV7-8; D gene ambiguous. V gave up 6 bases and J gave up 3 bases, with 11 bases separating them. The CDR3 spans 13 residues. Per germline, CDR1 SGHVS and CDR2 FQNEAQ. The CDR3 here is CASRTRFKETQYF. CDR3 coding DNA: TGTGCCAGCAGGACGAGATTTAAAGAGACCCAGTACTTC.

The table lists this clonotype with a few counts. The V gene is TRBV6-5, the J gene TRBJ2-7; D is unresolved. Between the trimmed V and J ends, which lost 0 bases and 3 bases, there was a span of 12 bases. There are 15 residues in the CDR3. Germline assignment: CDR1 MNHEY and CDR2 SVGAGI. The CDR3: CASSYSSVSYYEQYF. Written as DNA, the CDR3 is TGTGCCAGCAGTTACTCAAGTGTTTCCTACTACGAGCAGTACTTC.

The rearrangement links TRBV20-1 to TRBJ2-1; D uncertain. V lost 1 base and J 4 bases, leaving 14 bases between the germline ends. The CDR3 is 15 amino acids. Germline V CDR1 and CDR2: DFQATT, SNEGSKA (reference sequence). CDR3: CSARAAKTLYNEQFF. CDR3 sequence (DNA): TGCAGTGCTAGAGCGGCCAAGACCCTGTACAATGAGCAGTTCTTC.

V and J are TRBV4-1 and TRBJ1-2; 7 positions agree with TRBD1. In germline, CDR1 is MGHRA, CDR2 YSYEKL. The J segment lost 7 bases and the V segment lost 5 bases, leaving 7 bases of the junction unmatched. The CDR3 sequence is 13 residues long. The CDR3 reads CASSEGGRLGYTF. CDR3 nucleotide sequence: TGCGCCAGCAGCGAAGGGGGCCGCCTTGGCTACACCTTC.